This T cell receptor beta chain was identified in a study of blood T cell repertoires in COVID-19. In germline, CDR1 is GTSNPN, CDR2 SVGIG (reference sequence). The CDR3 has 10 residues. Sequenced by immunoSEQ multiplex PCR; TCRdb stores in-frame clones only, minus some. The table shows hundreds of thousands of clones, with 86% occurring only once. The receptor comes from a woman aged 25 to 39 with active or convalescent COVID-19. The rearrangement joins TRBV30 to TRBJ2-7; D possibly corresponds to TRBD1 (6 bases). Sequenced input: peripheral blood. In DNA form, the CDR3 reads TGTTCACAGGACAGATACGAGCAGTACTTC. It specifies CSQDRYEQYF.